The entry below describes one TCR beta chain. As yet, its antigen is unknown. This sample was taken from a study of cytomegalovirus exposure and HLA in healthy donors. Overall study: Early released data had about 80 million unique TCRs, all coming from HLA-typed donors.

The PCR made use of 60 Vbeta and 13 Jbeta primers. The assay was immunoSEQ multiplex PCR, and TCRdb's table has in-frame clones only and misses some. The table has some 90,000 clones, roughly 73% seen once. Germline V gene data show CDR1 as MDHEN and CDR2 as SYDVKM. Trimming took off 3 bases at V and 0 bases at J, with 12 bases between the two ends. The CDR3 consists of 16 residues. Findings and limits, study-wide: With DRB1 most and HLA-C fewest, TCR association rates differed between HLA loci in a later analysis. In a later analysis, at a false discovery rate of 0.05, under 20,000 TCR beta sequences matched HLA alleles.

The chain links TRBV28 to TRBJ2-4; possible D gene TRBD2, 5 bases. The sample consisted of PBMCs. The source of this sequence is a boy younger than 18 in good health and CMV-seronegative. CDR3: CASSLTGVGAKNIQYF. Written as DNA, the CDR3 is TGTGCCAGCAGTTTGACCGGGGTCGGAGCCAAAAACATTCAGTACTTC.